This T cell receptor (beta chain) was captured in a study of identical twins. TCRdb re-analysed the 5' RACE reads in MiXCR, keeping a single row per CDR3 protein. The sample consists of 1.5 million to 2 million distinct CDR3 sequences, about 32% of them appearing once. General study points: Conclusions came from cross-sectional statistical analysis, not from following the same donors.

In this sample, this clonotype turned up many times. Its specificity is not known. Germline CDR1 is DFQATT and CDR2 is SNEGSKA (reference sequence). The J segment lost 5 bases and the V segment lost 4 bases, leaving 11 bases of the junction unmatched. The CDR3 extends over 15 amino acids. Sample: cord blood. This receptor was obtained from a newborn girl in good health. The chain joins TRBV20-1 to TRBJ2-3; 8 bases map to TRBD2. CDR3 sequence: CSAIWRGEFGDTQYF. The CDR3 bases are TGCAGTGCTATTTGGCGGGGGGAGTTTGGAGATACGCAGTATTTT.